One TCR beta chain is described in this entry. Full-length variable regions came from constant-region reverse primers plus semi-nested Nested Universal Primer A PCR. TCRdb reanalysed the 5' RACE reads using MiXCR and keeps one entry per CDR3 protein. The data contain over 8,000 distinct CDR3 sequences, approximately 71% of them seen just once; the ten biggest clones take up approximately 4.5%. The TCR comes from a female donor with breast cancer. The sequenced sample was tumor-infiltrating naive CD4+ T cells sorted from the breast tumor. Subset defined: naive CD4+ T cells, CD4+CD45RA+CD25-.

CDR3 nucleotides: TGTGCCAGCAGCACCGGGACTAGCGGGAGCTACGAGCAGTACTTC. It yields the protein CASSTGTSGSYEQYF. The gene calls are TRBV9 and TRBJ2-7; 14 bases fit TRBD2. CDR1 and CDR2 (germline): SGDLS, YYNGEE. The CDR3 contains 15 residues. The V and J ends lost 4 bases and 3 bases, in that order; junction bases with no gene match: 3. Drawing the rest from reference TRBV9 and TRBJ2-7, the complete variable domain is DSGVTQTPKHLITATGQRVTLRCSPRSGDLSVYWYQQSLDQGLQFLIQYYNGEERAKGNILERFSAQQFPDLHSELNLSSLELGDSALYFCASSTGTSGSYEQYFGPGTRLTVT.